Listed here are 25 T cell receptor beta chains from one sample, sequenced in a study of control samples from healthy donors and cancer patients. Data came from immunoSEQ multiplex PCR; TCRdb stores just in-frame clones and leaves some out. Of about 130,000 clones in the sample, more than 80% were seen once. The sequencing sample was made of blood. These TCRs come from a man aged 35 to 55 in good health.

V usage is TRBV5-1 and J usage is TRBJ2-3, with TRBD1 identical over 9 bases. The trim removed 0 bases at V and 6 bases at J, leaving 8 bases unmatched. The CDR3 runs to 16 residues. From germline, CDR1 is SGHRS and CDR2 YFSETQ. CDR3: CASSLAGTGYGDTQYF. CDR3 sequence (DNA): TGCGCCAGCAGCTTGGCTGGGACAGGGTACGGGGATACGCAGTATTTT.

This clone was observed a single time. The rearrangement joins TRBV6-1 to TRBJ1-5; the D is unclear. The CDR3 is 16 residues long. Germline assignment: CDR1 MNHNS and CDR2 SASEGT. Trimming shortened V by 0 bases and J by 1 base, and 10 bases separated the two germline ends. The CDR3 region has the DNA TGTGCCAGCAGTGAAGCAACGGCGGGGAGCAATCAGCCCCAGCATTTT. This encodes CASSEATAGSNQPQHF.

The chain combines TRBV3-1 (or the pseudogene TRBV3-2) with TRBJ2-3; D is ambiguous. This CDR3 spans 13 amino acids. Deletions cut 1 base from V and 8 bases from J, with 10 bases between. Per the germline V gene, CDR1 is LGHDT and CDR2 is YNNKEL (reference sequence). The CDR3 reads CASSQGQLATQYF. As DNA, the CDR3 is TGTGCCAGCAGCCAAGGCCAGCTTGCTACGCAGTATTTT.

This clone was picked up one time. V usage is TRBV6-5 and J usage is TRBJ1-3; D gene unclear. Per the germline V gene, CDR1 is MNHEY and CDR2 is SVGAGI. The ends were cut back, 6 bases at V and 2 bases at J, with 8 bases in the middle. The CDR3 extends over 13 amino acids. The chain's CDR3 is CASRPDPGNTIYF. The CDR3, as DNA: TGTGCCAGCAGACCGGACCCTGGAAACACCATATATTTT.

V gene TRBV2 combines with J gene TRBJ2-7; 11 bases are a match to TRBD2. J lost 1 base, V lost 5 bases, and 10 bases had no gene match. CDR1 SNHLY and CDR2 FYNNEI come from the germline V gene. This CDR3 contains 17 residues. DNA of the CDR3: TGTGCCAGCAGTATAGCGGGGGGGCCTGGAGGGTCCTACGAGCAGTACTTC. Residues: CASSIAGGPGGSYEQYF. Looking up the rest from reference TRBV2 and TRBJ2-7 gives the full variable domain: EPEVTQTPSHQVTQMGQEVILRCVPISNHLYFYWYRQILGQKVEFLVSFYNNEISEKSEIFDDQFSVERPDGSNFTLKIRSTKLEDSAMYFCASSIAGGPGGSYEQYFGPGTRLTVT.

The chain has TRBV25-1 and TRBJ2-2, with a weak D call TRBD1 (5 bases). This CDR3 comprises 14 residues. CDR1 is MGHDK and CDR2 is SYGVNS in the germline V gene. The V end lost 1 base, the J end lost 3 bases, and 6 bases lay between the germline ends. CDR3 nucleotide sequence: TGTGCCAGCAGTGAATCCAGGGACACCGGGGAGCTGTTTTTT. Protein sequence: CASSESRDTGELFF. Combining the CDR3 with reference TRBV25-1 and TRBJ2-2 gives the whole variable domain EADIYQTPRYLVIGTGKKITLECSQTMGHDKMYWYQQDPGMELHLIHYSYGVNSTEKGDLSSESTVSRIRTEHFPLTLESARPSHTSQYLCASSESRDTGELFFGEGSRLTVL.

The rearrangement links TRBV3-1 (or the pseudogene TRBV3-2) to TRBJ1-2; TRBD1 might be the D (5 bases). This CDR3 spans 15 amino acids. Germline V gene sequence: CDR1 LGHDT, CDR2 YNNKEL (reference sequence). V was shortened by 0 bases and J by 4 bases, with 12 bases between the two germline ends. CDR3 bases: TGTGCCAGCAGCCAAGATCAGGGCAGGATCTATGGCTACACCTTC. This translates into CASSQDQGRIYGYTF.

The V call is TRBV15, the J call TRBJ1-2, with D uncertain. Trimming took 1 base from V and 4 from J, leaving 16 bases between them. There are 16 residues in the CDR3. CDR1 is LNHNV, CDR2 YYDKDF, per germline (reference sequence). CDR3 coding DNA: TGTGCCACCAGCAGAGGCCTCGACATTGGGCCCTATGGCTACACCTTC. This codes for CATSRGLDIGPYGYTF. Full variable domain (rest looked up from reference TRBV15 and TRBJ1-2): DAMVIQNPRYQVTQFGKPVTLSCSQTLNHNVMYWYQQKSSQAPKLLFHYYDKDFNNEADTPDNFQSRRPNTSFCFLDIRSPGLGDTAMYLCATSRGLDIGPYGYTFGSGTRLTVV.

This clone came up once. The V gene is TRBV5-1, the J gene TRBJ2-6; no definite D call. CDR3 length: 16 residues. V lost 0 bases and J lost 0, with 7 bases in between. Germline V gives CDR1 SGHRS, CDR2 YFSETQ. The CDR3 coding sequence is TGCGCCAGCAGCTTGGGATTAAGCTCTGGGGCCAACGTCCTGACTTTC. It translates to CASSLGLSSGANVLTF.

V usage is TRBV4-2 and J usage is TRBJ1-2, with no clear D. The CDR3 loop spans 16 amino acids. The germline V gene encodes CDR1 LGHNA and CDR2 YNFKEQ. The ends were cut back, 0 bases at V and 4 bases at J, with 15 bases in the middle. CDR3 residues: CASSQERGQEGYGYTF. The CDR3 DNA reads TGTGCCAGCAGCCAAGAACGAGGGCAGGAAGGCTATGGCTACACCTTC.

V gene TRBV30 combines with J gene TRBJ2-3, with D possibly TRBD1 on 6 matching bases. The V gene's germline CDR1 is GTSNPN and CDR2 SVGIG (reference sequence). The ends were cut back, 3 bases at V and 1 base at J, with 11 bases in the middle. The CDR3 covers 14 residues. The CDR3 DNA sequence: TGTGCCTGGAGCCAGGGGTTTGGCACAGATACGCAGTATTTT. Its protein is CAWSQGFGTDTQYF.

V is TRBV6-5 and J is TRBJ2-1; D tentatively reads TRBD1 or TRBD2 (5 bases each). This CDR3 contains 12 residues. Per the germline V gene, CDR1 is MNHEY and CDR2 is SVGAGI. Between the trimmed V and J ends, which lost 11 bases and 6 bases, there was a span of 14 bases. CDR3 sequence reads: CAGRDGFNEQFF. The CDR3 DNA is TGTGCCGGCCGGGACGGCTTCAATGAGCAGTTCTTC.

Points on this clone: This sample also contains other DNA sequences that code for the same CDR3. The V call is TRBV5-1, the J call TRBJ2-2; 12 nucleotides line up with TRBD1. The ends lost 1 base at V and 8 bases at J; junction bases unmatched: 6. The germline gives CDR1 SGHRS, CDR2 YFSETQ. There are 16 residues in the CDR3. The CDR3 is CASSLTGTGGTGELFF. The CDR3 DNA reads as TGCGCCAGCAGCTTGACCGGGACAGGGGGCACGGGGGAGCTGTTTTTT.

The chain links TRBV5-6 to TRBJ2-1; D unresolved. Trimming took off 1 base at V and 4 bases at J, with 0 bases between the two ends. Germline V gives CDR1 SGHDT, CDR2 YYEEEE. CDR3 length: 11 residues. The CDR3 sequence: CASSLYNEQFF. The CDR3 nucleotides are TGTGCCAGCAGCTTGTACAATGAGCAGTTCTTC.

This chain links TRBV4-1 with TRBJ2-3; no clear D. V lost 1 base and J lost 2, with 1 base in between. CDR3 length: 12 residues. Germline CDR1 reads MGHRA; CDR2 reads YSYEKL. Written as DNA, the CDR3 is TGCGCCAGCAGCCAAGCCACAGATACGCAGTATTTT. This codes for CASSQATDTQYF.

This chain links TRBV10-3 with TRBJ2-3; 12 nucleotides agree with TRBD2. Losses at the gene ends were 2 bases for V and 3 bases for J; bases not matched to a gene: 3. This CDR3 is built from 16 residues. Germline-derived CDR1 and CDR2 are ENHRY and SYGVKD. CDR3 nucleotides: TGTGCCATCAGTGAGGTCCTAGCGGGGGGGACAGATACGCAGTATTTT. Encoded protein: CAISEVLAGGTDTQYF.

This chain joins TRBV19 and TRBJ1-1; D possibly corresponds to TRBD1 (5 bases). The V gene lost 5 bases and the J gene lost 10 bases, with 11 bases spanning the gap. The germline gives CDR1 LNHDA, CDR2 SQIVND (reference sequence). CDR3 length: 11 amino acids. The CDR3 spells CASSPSQGAFF. In nucleotides, the CDR3 is TGTGCCAGTAGTCCGTCCCAGGGAGCTTTCTTT. The whole variable domain, filled in from reference TRBV19 and TRBJ1-1, reads DGGITQSPKYLFRKEGQNVTLSCEQNLNHDAMYWYRQDPGQGLRLIYYSQIVNDFQKGDIAEGYSVSREKKESFPLTVTSAQKNPTAFYLCASSPSQGAFFGQGTRLTVV.

V and J are TRBV24-1 and TRBJ1-3, with 8 bases that match TRBD1. Trimming took 3 bases from V and 0 from J; bases not matched to a gene: 6. Germline V lookup: CDR1 KGHDR, CDR2 SFDVKD. The CDR3 runs to 17 residues. The CDR3 loop reads CATSDTGTGLSGNTIYF. As DNA, the CDR3 is TGTGCCACCAGTGATACCGGGACAGGACTCTCTGGAAACACCATATATTTT.

CDR3 in amino acids: CASSLDPGGNTEAFF. The CDR3 nucleotides are TGCGCCAGCAGCTTGGATCCGGGCGGGAACACTGAAGCTTTCTTT. The rearrangement links TRBV5-1 to TRBJ1-1, with D unresolved. The V and J ends lost 0 bases and 1 base respectively, with 10 bases between them. The germline V gene has CDR1 SGHRS and CDR2 YFSETQ. This CDR3 comprises 15 residues. The full variable domain, with the rest looked up from reference TRBV5-1 and TRBJ1-1, is KAGVTQTPRYLIKTRGQQVTLSCSPISGHRSVSWYQQTPGQGLQFLFEYFSETQRNKGNFPGRFSGRQFSNSRSEMNVSTLELGDSALYLCASSLDPGGNTEAFFGQGTRLTVV.

The V and J genes are TRBV10-3 and TRBJ2-7; 9 nucleotides line up with TRBD2. Germline V gene lookup returns CDR1 ENHRY and CDR2 SYGVKD. This CDR3 has 17 amino acids. The J segment lost 2 bases and the V segment lost 1 base, leaving 9 bases of the junction unmatched. This CDR3 is CAISEWEAGGNPYEQYF. The CDR3 coding sequence is TGTGCCATCAGTGAGTGGGAAGCGGGGGGTAACCCCTACGAGCAGTACTTC.

Only a few counts were recorded for this clone. CDR3 bases: TGTGCCAGCAGCCAGTTCCCAGGGAGCGAGCAGTACTTC. It is translated as CASSQFPGSEQYF. The chain uses TRBV3-1 (or the pseudogene TRBV3-2) and TRBJ2-7, with D perhaps matching TRBD1 or TRBD2 (5 bases each). This CDR3 spans 13 amino acids. Germline values: CDR1 LGHDT, CDR2 YNNKEL (reference sequence). Trimming took off 3 bases at V and 6 bases at J, with 12 bases between the two ends.

This chain connects TRBV12-3 or TRBV12-4 to TRBJ2-3; no clear D. The CDR3 is 12 amino acids. V lost 3 bases, J lost 4 bases, and 5 bases lay in between. Written as DNA, the CDR3 is TGTGCCAGCAGTTTTTATCCAGATACGCAGTATTTT. Translated: CASSFYPDTQYF.

This clone has only a few counts. The chain carries TRBV24-1 and TRBJ1-1; D call uncertain. The V end lost 4 bases, the J end lost 10 bases, and 21 bases lay between the germline ends. This CDR3 is built from 15 residues. Germline CDR1 is KGHDR and CDR2 is SFDVKD. CDR3 protein: CATSDPSVLTWIAFF. The CDR3 bases are TGTGCCACCAGTGACCCCTCCGTCCTGACTTGGATAGCTTTCTTT.

The rearrangement joins TRBV2 to TRBJ1-2, with D unclear. Between the trimmed V and J ends, which lost 2 bases and 2 bases, there was a span of 15 bases. This CDR3 is 16 amino acids long. Germline V gene data show CDR1 as SNHLY and CDR2 as FYNNEI. The DNA for the CDR3 is TGTGCCAGCAGTGAACTGGTACAACCAAGGAACTATGGCTACACCTTC. Protein product: CASSELVQPRNYGYTF.

The CDR3 DNA sequence: TGTGCCAGCAACTCAGGCAGAGCCTCTGGAAACACCATATATTTT. Translating gives CASNSGRASGNTIYF. The chain couples TRBV28 to TRBJ1-3, with unresolved D. CDR3 length: 15 amino acids. Trimming removed 7 bases from V and 0 bases from J, with 13 bases in between. CDR1 MDHEN and CDR2 SYDVKM come from the germline V gene. Variable domain in full (rest from reference TRBV28 and TRBJ1-3): DVKVTQSSRYLVKRTGEKVFLECVQDMDHENMFWYRQDPGLGLRLIYFSYDVKMKEKGDIPEGYSVSREKKERFSLILESASTNQTSMYLCASNSGRASGNTIYFGEGSWLTVV.